This entry concerns a single TCR beta chain. This clonotype was counted many times. The antigen it binds to is not known. There are no base qualities to consult, and no much larger clone falls within one base. The data were obtained in a study of Graves' ophthalmopathy and Graves' hyperthyroidism (dated by TCRdb to the late 2010s). For context, the study as a whole: Peripheral blood was collected at initial diagnosis, before any treatment. The study used TCR beta repertoire signatures to distinguish Graves' ophthalmopathy from Graves' hyperthyroidism and to predict progression to ophthalmopathy. In a handful of hyperthyroidism patients, the T-cell repertoires found in thyroid tissue were compared with those found in blood. The approximately 90 discovery patients were divided at random into training and test sets in a 7:3 ratio. In total, 135 blood samples were TCR-sequenced: 43 ophthalmopathy, roughly 80 hyperthyroidism and some 17 hyperthyroidism-to-ophthalmopathy patients. After sampling, hyperthyroidism patients received methimazole starting at 30 mg daily, and ophthalmopathy patients received high-dose intravenous methylprednisolone. To explore V-J signatures that separate ophthalmopathy from hyperthyroidism, a discovery set of about a hundred patients was enrolled, consisting of roughly 45 with ophthalmopathy and around 57 with stable hyperthyroidism. An independent validation cohort comprised about 20 hyperthyroidism patients and over 15 patients who later progressed from hyperthyroidism to ophthalmopathy. Overall study results and their limits: In validation, the model predicted ophthalmopathy progression with about 71% sensitivity and 72.22% specificity; about a dozen predicted patients were CT-confirmed with GO in a median of roughly 6.8 months. In cross-validation, the 13-signature model distinguished ophthalmopathy from stable hyperthyroidism with around 86% sensitivity and approximately 81% specificity, while in the test set the corresponding values were about 79% and 69%. Most of the expanded thyroid clonotypes with a frequency above 0.001 were also detected in blood, and it was suggested that the thyroid immune response may be reflected by blood repertoires. No statistical method was used to set the sample size in advance, and the investigators knew which group each participant was assigned to.

Ophthalmopathy patients had moderately to severely active disease, Clinical Activity Score of at least 3, NOSPECS grade of at least 4, and disease duration under 3 months. Patients with other autoimmune diseases, uncontrolled infections, pregnancy or lactation were excluded. Clinical symptoms, serum thyroxine, TRAb, thyroid ultrasound and orbital computed tomography were used for diagnosis. Ficoll-Paque density gradient centrifugation was used to isolate PBMCs from about 10 ml of fresh peripheral blood. Total RNA was extracted with Trizol reagent and quality-checked on an Agilent 2100 Bioanalyzer. In the germline V gene, CDR1 corresponds to MNHNS and CDR2 to SASEGT. Spanning cysteine to phenylalanine, the CDR3 consists of 15 amino acids. Solely the CDR3 DNA is kept, with 45 bases framed from the first base. Trimming removed 8 bases from V and 3 bases from J, leaving 17 bases between the germline ends.

For repertoire sequencing, TCR beta CDR3 regions were amplified from RNA transcripts. The first round was an RT-PCR using HTBI primers with the Qiagen OneStep RT-PCR kit, and this first round was followed by a second-round multiplex PCR, then size selection and purification. Libraries were sequenced on an Illumina HiSeq2000 using paired-end 100 bp reads. The authors processed their data as follows. SOAPnuke was used for read processing, and reads with adapters, uncalled bases, a mean Phred below 15, or no exact constant-primer or identifier match were discarded. High-quality paired reads were merged with COPE v1.2.5. Each unique nucleotide sequence was defined as a clonotype, and clonotypes were aligned to IMGT TRB V, D and J references with MiTCR v1.1. Only V-J combinations with frequency above 0.0001 were analysed, covering 98% to 99.2% of repertoires. For each V-J combination, a TCR clonal expansion and chaos score was defined as the ratio of F50 clonal expansion to chaos observed in the TCRdist matrix. Welch's t-statistics and random forest were used to reduce the features to some 13 V-J combinations, which were then used as input to a naive Bayes classifier. Thyroid-blood repertoire similarity was quantified with the Morisita-Horn index. TCRdb reprocessed the public reads (quality trimming at Q25 with fastp, clone calling with MiXCR) and kept in-frame beta chains. Rows are unified per CDR3 protein, each entry keeping the most common DNA and genes. The V and J calls reflect TCRdb's pipeline rather than the authors' work. For this sample there are 200,000 to 250,000 distinct CDR3 sequences; around a fifth appear just once. More than 35% of the sample rests with the top ten.

The clonotype was recovered from a woman in her fifties or sixties with Graves' ophthalmopathy. Donor details come from another sample of the same person, matched by shared clones. Sequencing input: peripheral blood. The chain is assembled from TRBV6-1 and TRBJ1-5; perhaps TRBD1 is the D gene, with 5 bases matching. Read as DNA, the sequence is TGTGCCAGCTGCCAGATGCGGGGGAACAATCAGCCCCAGCATTTT. This sequence encodes CASCQMRGNNQPQHF.